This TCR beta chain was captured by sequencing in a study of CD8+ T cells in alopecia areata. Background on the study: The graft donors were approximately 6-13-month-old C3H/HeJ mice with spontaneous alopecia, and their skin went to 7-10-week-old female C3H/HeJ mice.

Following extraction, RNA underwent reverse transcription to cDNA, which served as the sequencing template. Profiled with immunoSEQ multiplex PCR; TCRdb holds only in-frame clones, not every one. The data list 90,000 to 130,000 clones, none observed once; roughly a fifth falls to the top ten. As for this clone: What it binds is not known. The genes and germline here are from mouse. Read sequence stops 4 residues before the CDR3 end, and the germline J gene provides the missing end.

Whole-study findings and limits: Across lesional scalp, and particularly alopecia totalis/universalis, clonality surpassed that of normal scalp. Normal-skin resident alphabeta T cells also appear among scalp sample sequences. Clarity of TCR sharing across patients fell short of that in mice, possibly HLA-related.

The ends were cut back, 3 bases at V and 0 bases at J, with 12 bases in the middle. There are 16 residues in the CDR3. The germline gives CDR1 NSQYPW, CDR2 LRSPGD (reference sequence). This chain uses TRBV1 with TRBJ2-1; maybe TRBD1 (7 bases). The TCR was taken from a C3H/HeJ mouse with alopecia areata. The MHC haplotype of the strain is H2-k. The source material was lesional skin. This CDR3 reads CTCSAAGGINYAEQFF. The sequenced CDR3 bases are TGCACCTGCAGTGCGGCAGGGGGGATTAACTATGCT.